One and the same sample provided the 30 T cell receptor beta chains below, sequenced in a study of T cell clonality in common variable immunodeficiency. Study-wide points: In common variable immunodeficiency, TCR beta chains reportedly carried fewer deletions and N-nucleotide insertions.

Method: immunoSEQ multiplex PCR; TCRdb's copy keeps in-frame clones and lacks some. The sample offers about 14,000 clones and no singletons, the top ten holding approximately 10%. Their specific antigens are unknown. Material: peripheral blood mononuclear cells. These receptors all come from a human donor with common variable immunodeficiency.

The sample holds a few counts of this clone. Read data end 3 residues before the CDR3 end; the end is taken from the germline J gene. The rearrangement joins TRBV18 to TRBJ2-1, with D maybe TRBD1 (6 bases). Trimming took 1 base from V and 4 from J, leaving 11 bases between them. The CDR3 is made up of 15 amino acids. The germline V gene encodes CDR1 KGHSH and CDR2 LQKENI. CDR3 residues: CASSPLAGTYNEQFF. The covered CDR3 bases are TGTGCCAGCTCACCACTGGCAGGGACATACAATGAG.

The table lists this clone with a few counts. The read finishes 3 residues shy of the CDR3 end, and the germline J gene is used to complete it. The V and J genes are TRBV18 and TRBJ2-5, with TRBD2 matching over 16 bases. Germline CDR1 is KGHSH and CDR2 is LQKENI. The CDR3 has 19 residues. The V segment lost 3 bases and the J segment 4 bases; nucleotides outside the gene matches: 11. The CDR3 DNA, read in part, is TGTGCCAGCTCACCGGGACTAGCGGGGGGGGACTGGACCAGAGAGACC. Translating it yields CASSPGLAGGDWTRET. The entire CDR3 protein reads CASSPGLAGGDWTRETQYF.

The table lists this clone with a few counts. The CDR3 end falls 3 residues outside the read, so it is completed with the germline J gene. This rearrangement joins TRBV7-9 to TRBJ1-5; D ambiguous. V lost 5 bases to trimming and J lost 5 bases, with 10 bases between them. The CDR3 extends over 13 amino acids. Germline V lookup: CDR1 SEHNR, CDR2 FQNEAQ (reference sequence). The covered CDR3 bases are TGTGCCAGCAGCCCTCTGGCCGATCAGCCC. Protein product: CASSPLADQP. The CDR3 in full is CASSPLADQPQHF.

This clone was seen ten or more times. Sequencing ends 3 residues short of the CDR3 end; the germline J gene provides the rest. The chain employs TRBV7-2 and TRBJ2-7, with TRBD1 identical over 7 bases. The V and J ends lost 1 base and 1 base, in that order; junction bases with no gene match: 1. This CDR3 comprises 14 residues. CDR1 is SGHTA, CDR2 FQGNSA, per germline. CDR3 bases read: TGTGCCAGCAGCTTAGACAGGGGATCCTACGAG. This translates into CASSLDRGSYE. The full CDR3 reads CASSLDRGSYEQYF.

Turning to this clone: The CDR3 end is not reached by the read, which stops 3 residues before it; the germline J gene fills it in. The V and J genes are TRBV19 and TRBJ2-5; D may be TRBD1 or TRBD2 (7 bases each). Germline V lookup: CDR1 LNHDA, CDR2 SQIVND (reference sequence). V lost 6 bases to trimming and J lost 7 bases, with 27 bases between them. The CDR3 runs 17 residues. The CDR3: CASSPQGRASRFVTQYF. The covered CDR3 bases are TGTGCCAGTAGCCCACAGGGGAGGGCCTCCAGGTTTGTGACC.

The table lists this clone with a few counts. The DNA ends 3 residues before the CDR3 does, and the rest of the CDR3 is filled in from the germline J gene. This chain connects TRBV20-1 to TRBJ2-5, with D perhaps TRBD2 (6 bases). CDR1 and CDR2 (germline): DFQATT, SNEGSKA (reference sequence). Trimming stripped 4 bases from V and 6 bases from J, with 21 bases between. This CDR3 has 15 residues. The CDR3: CSAISRLAPSQTQYF. CDR3 bases read: TGCAGTGCTATATCCCGTCTAGCGCCTAGCCAGACC.

This clone was counted a few times. The sequenced fragment ends 3 residues before the CDR3 boundary, so the rest is inferred from the germline J gene. The chain combines TRBV7-9 with TRBJ1-6; D gene uncertain. The CDR3 runs to 13 residues. V dropped 4 bases and J dropped 7 bases, with 8 bases sitting between them. Per the germline V gene, CDR1 is SEHNR and CDR2 is FQNEAQ (reference sequence). CDR3 residues: CASSSQENSPLHF. CDR3 DNA, as far as it was read: TGTGCCAGCAGCTCCCAGGAAAATTCACCC.

As concerns this clone: The read finishes 3 residues shy of the CDR3 end, and the germline J gene is used to complete it. This chain connects TRBV7-8 to TRBJ2-1; D may be TRBD1 (5 bases). Trimming took off 2 bases at V and 9 bases at J, with 11 bases between the two ends. The V gene's germline CDR1 is SGHVS and CDR2 FQNEAQ. This CDR3 contains 13 residues. CDR3 DNA (partial): TGTGCCAGCAGCTTAATAAAGCAGGGTGAG. Amino acid sequence: CASSLIKQGE. The full CDR3 is CASSLIKQGEQFF.

Note on this clone: The read ends 3 residues before the CDR3 terminus; that terminus is restored from the germline J gene. The rearrangement joins TRBV18 to TRBJ1-5, with D perhaps matching TRBD1 (5 bases). CDR3 size: 16 residues. Germline values: CDR1 KGHSH, CDR2 LQKENI. The V gene lost 6 bases and the J gene lost 2 bases, with 17 bases spanning the gap. Partial CDR3 DNA: TGTGCCAGCTCCCCCCTTGGGGGGGAGGGCAATCAGCCC. It specifies CASSPLGGEGNQP. The whole CDR3 region reads CASSPLGGEGNQPQHF.

Comment on this clone: The CDR3 extends 3 residues past the end of the read, so its final part is completed from the germline J gene. The chain recombines TRBV7-3 with TRBJ2-7; no firm D call. CDR3 length: 13 residues. Germline V CDR1 and CDR2: SGHTA, FQGTGA. V lost 4 bases and J 4 bases, leaving 11 bases between the germline ends. The sequenced CDR3 bases are TGTGCCAGCAGCTCGAGTCCCGGTTACGAG. Its protein product is CASSSSPGYE. The full CDR3 is CASSSSPGYEQYF.

This clone is medium-sized. The CDR3 end is not reached by the read, which stops 3 residues before it; the germline J gene fills it in. The chain links TRBV15 to TRBJ1-6; weak D call: TRBD1 (5 bases). CDR3 length equals 14 residues. V dropped 2 bases and J dropped 10 bases, with 12 bases sitting between them. Germline V gene lookup returns CDR1 LNHNV and CDR2 YYDKDF (reference sequence). The sequenced CDR3 bases are TGTGCCACCAGCAGACTCACCCAGGGATCACCC. Translating gives CATSRLTQGSP. The full-length CDR3 reads as CATSRLTQGSPLHF.

Relative to its sample, this clone is medium-sized (0.01 to 0.1%). The CDR3 goes on 3 residues after the read ends, and that part is filled in from the germline J gene. The chain carries TRBV6-1 and TRBJ2-7, with TRBD1 matching over 9 bases. Germline V lookup: CDR1 MNHNS, CDR2 SASEGT. The CDR3 loop spans 15 amino acids. The junction had 1 base not matched to a gene; V was cut back by 0 bases and J by 1 base. CDR3 amino acids: CASSEATGGSYEQYF. Incomplete CDR3 DNA: TGTGCCAGCAGTGAAGCGACAGGGGGTTCCTACGAG.

By share of the sample, this clone is medium-sized (0.01 to 0.1%). The CDR3 end lies 3 residues beyond the end of the read and is filled in from the germline J gene. The chain employs TRBV29-1 and TRBJ2-7, with D maybe TRBD2 (6 bases). The CDR3 spans 12 residues. The V end was cut by 4 bases, the J end by 3 bases, with 10 bases between. CDR1 is SQVTM and CDR2 is ANQGSEA in the germline V gene. The CDR3 DNA, read in part, is TGCAGCGTTGGGCAGGGAGGCTACGAG. Its translation: CSVGQGGYE. The full CDR3 protein reads CSVGQGGYEQYF.

Regarding this clone: One end of the junction varies from germline; a read error may be responsible. The read finishes 3 residues shy of the CDR3 end, and the germline J gene is used to complete it. The V and J genes are TRBV7-7 and TRBJ2-5; D is possibly TRBD2 (5 bases). The CDR3 contains 14 residues. The germline V gene has CDR1 SSHAT and CDR2 FNYEAQ (reference sequence). The sequenced CDR3 bases are TGTGCTAGCAGCTTAGCGTGGGCACAAGAGACC. Translation gives CASSLAWAQET. The full CDR3 protein reads CASSLAWAQETQYF.

This clone was seen ten or more times. The sequence runs out 3 residues before the end of the CDR3; the remainder is reconstructed from the germline J gene. The chain is built from TRBV7-6 and TRBJ2-3; 9 bases are a match to TRBD2. Germline V gives CDR1 SGHVS, CDR2 FNYEAQ. The CDR3 is 16 residues long. Trimming at V came to 1 base and at J to 1 base, leaving 3 bases not matched to a gene. CDR3 amino acids: CASSLEWTSGTDTQYF. The sequenced CDR3 bases are TGTGCCAGCAGCTTAGAGTGGACTAGCGGCACAGATACG.

Remarks on this clone: The CDR3 extends 3 residues past the end of the read, so its final part is completed from the germline J gene. The genes are TRBV2 and TRBJ2-7, with D tentatively TRBD2 (6 bases). Germline V gene sequence: CDR1 SNHLY, CDR2 FYNNEI. The V end was cut by 4 bases, the J end by 0 bases, with 10 bases between. This CDR3 comprises 14 residues. The CDR3 protein is CASSVRGSSYEQYF. The DNA read from the CDR3 is TGTGCCAGCAGTGTACGGGGGAGCTCCTACGAG.

The sample holds a few counts of this clone. The DNA ends 3 residues before the CDR3 does, and the rest of the CDR3 is filled in from the germline J gene. The chain links TRBV19 to TRBJ2-5; D is ambiguous. Germline V gives CDR1 LNHDA, CDR2 SQIVND (reference sequence). This CDR3 region has 14 residues. V was pared by 1 base and J by 5 bases, with 11 bases between. This chain's CDR3 is CASSIGVGRETQYF. The CDR3 DNA, read in part, is TGTGCCAGTAGTATAGGGGTTGGCAGGGAGACC.

In its sample, this clone was seen a few times. The part of the CDR3 DNA that was read is TGTGCCAGCAGCTCTTTAGCGGGGACCTCTCTCGAG. This sequence encodes CASSSLAGTSLE. The full CDR3 protein is CASSSLAGTSLEQYF. The chain joins TRBV11-2 to TRBJ2-7; 8 bases are shared with TRBD2. The read halts 3 residues ahead of the CDR3 end, with the missing end drawn from the germline J gene. The ends lost 4 bases at V and 6 bases at J; junction bases unmatched: 11. From germline, CDR1 is SGHAT and CDR2 FQNNGV. The CDR3 is 15 amino acids.

A remark on this clone: The read ends 3 residues early relative to the CDR3; the germline J gene fills the gap. J is TRBJ2-3 and V is TRBV19; D is perhaps TRBD2 (5 bases). Trimming shortened V by 3 bases and J by 2 bases, and 12 bases separated the two germline ends. The CDR3 length is 15 residues. Per the germline V gene, CDR1 is LNHDA and CDR2 is SQIVND (reference sequence). This CDR3 is CASSIQERPTDTQYF. The DNA read from the CDR3 is TGTGCCAGTAGTATTCAAGAGCGGCCCACAGATACG.

This clone showed up just a few times. One end of the junction is discordant with germline, which a read error may explain. The read is 3 residues too short to cover the CDR3 end, so that end is filled in from the germline J gene. V usage is TRBV7-7 and J usage is TRBJ2-2, with TRBD2 identical over 10 bases. Per germline, CDR1 SSHAT and CDR2 FNYEAQ (reference sequence). The CDR3 length is 16 residues. The CDR3 loop reads CASSQGLAAGTGELFF. Incomplete CDR3 DNA: TGTGCTAGCAGCCAAGGACTAGCGGCGGGCACCGGGGAG.

A few counts support this clone. The CDR3 end is not reached by the read, which stops 3 residues before it; the germline J gene fills it in. V is TRBV2 and J is TRBJ1-2; D remains ambiguous. Germline assignment: CDR1 SNHLY and CDR2 FYNNEI. Trimming left V 4 bases short and J 1 base short, with 13 bases between. The CDR3 is 15 amino acids. The CDR3 bases that were read are TGTGCCAGCAGTGCTGGATACAGAAGTAACTATGGC. Translation gives CASSAGYRSNYG. The CDR3 in its entirety is CASSAGYRSNYGYTF.

Regarding this clone: The read ends 3 residues early relative to the CDR3; the germline J gene fills the gap. The V call is TRBV7-2, the J call TRBJ1-2; TRBD1 agrees at 8 bases. Looked up from germline, CDR1 is SGHTA and CDR2 is FQGNSA. The CDR3 is made up of 13 amino acids. The CDR3 bases that were read are TGTGCCAGCAGCTCTGGACAGGGTGTAGGC. Amino acid sequence: CASSSGQGVG. In full, the CDR3 reads CASSSGQGVGYTF.

Note on this clone: The DNA ends 3 residues before the CDR3 does, and the rest of the CDR3 is filled in from the germline J gene. This chain uses TRBV7-2 with TRBJ2-1, with D possibly matching TRBD1 (5 bases). CDR1 and CDR2 (germline): SGHTA, FQGNSA. The CDR3 totals 15 residues. The V end lost 5 bases, the J end lost 0 bases, and 11 bases lay between the germline ends. CDR3 amino acids: CASSPPGLSYNEQFF. The DNA read from the CDR3 is TGTGCCAGCAGCCCCCCAGGGCTCTCCTACAATGAG.

Turning to this clone: The read halts 3 residues ahead of the CDR3 end, with the missing end drawn from the germline J gene. The gene calls are TRBV19 and TRBJ2-3; TRBD1 matches 10 bases. With V trimmed by 4 bases and J by 1 base, 11 bases remained unmatched. Germline V gene data show CDR1 as LNHDA and CDR2 as SQIVND (reference sequence). The CDR3 totals 18 residues. The CDR3 sequence is CASSKGQGVGVGTDTQYF. The sequenced CDR3 bases are TGTGCCAGTAGTAAAGGACAGGGGGTAGGAGTCGGCACAGATACG.

This clone was seen a few times. The DNA ends 3 residues before the CDR3 does, and the rest of the CDR3 is filled in from the germline J gene. The chain employs TRBV2 and TRBJ1-4; D is perhaps TRBD1 (6 bases). The CDR3 sequence is 14 residues long. Trimming stripped 5 bases from V and 4 bases from J, with 11 bases between. Germline V gives CDR1 SNHLY, CDR2 FYNNEI. The sequenced part of the CDR3 DNA is TGTGCCAGCAGTCGCACAGGGCTTAATGAAAAA. The encoded protein is CASSRTGLNEK. Given in full, the CDR3 is CASSRTGLNEKLFF.

In the case of this clone: The missing CDR3 end, 3 residues past where the read stops, is filled in from the germline J gene. V and J are TRBV18 and TRBJ1-2; possible D gene TRBD1, 6 bases. V was shortened by 6 bases and J by 6 bases, with 14 bases between the two germline ends. The CDR3 extends over 13 amino acids. In germline, CDR1 is KGHSH, CDR2 LQKENI. The DNA read from the CDR3 is TGTGCCAGCTCGCGGGAGGCAGGGGATGGC. It translates to CASSREAGDG. In full, the CDR3 is CASSREAGDGYTF.

In regard to this clone: The read stops 3 residues short of the end of the CDR3; the missing end is completed from the germline J gene. The chain has TRBV7-9 and TRBJ2-2; the D is unclear. This CDR3 region has 13 residues. The germline V and J ends were trimmed by 1 base and 6 bases, with 6 bases remaining between them. Germline values: CDR1 SEHNR, CDR2 FQNEAQ (reference sequence). The CDR3 spells CASSLGVAGELFF. The CDR3 DNA, read in part, is TGTGCCAGCAGCTTAGGAGTAGCCGGGGAG.

With regard to this clone: The read halts 3 residues ahead of the CDR3 end, with the missing end drawn from the germline J gene. The rearrangement uses TRBV19 and TRBJ2-7, with 9 bases fitting TRBD1. The V gene end was trimmed by 8 bases and the J gene end by 6 bases; junction bases not matched to a gene: 17. From germline, CDR1 is LNHDA and CDR2 SQIVND (reference sequence). The CDR3 covers 16 residues. CDR3 loop: CASGLRQGVRSTEQYF. CDR3 DNA, as far as it was read: TGTGCCAGTGGCTTGCGACAGGGGGTACGCTCTACCGAG.

There are a few counts of this clone. From the germline J gene comes the end of the CDR3, since the read stops 3 residues before it. The chain recombines TRBV19 with TRBJ2-5; the match to TRBD2 covers 16 bases. Trimming cost V 4 bases and J 4 bases; bases outside gene matches: 3. Germline V gene lookup returns CDR1 LNHDA and CDR2 SQIVND (reference sequence). The CDR3 has 16 residues. Incomplete CDR3 DNA: TGTGCCAGTAGTAAGGGACTAGCGGGGGGGATAGAGACC. Translation gives CASSKGLAGGIET. The whole CDR3 is CASSKGLAGGIETQYF. Variable domain in full (rest from reference TRBV19 and TRBJ2-5): DGGITQSPKYLFRKEGQNVTLSCEQNLNHDAMYWYRQDPGQGLRLIYYSQIVNDFQKGDIAEGYSVSREKKESFPLTVTSAQKNPTAFYLCASSKGLAGGIETQYFGPGTRLLVL.

This clone was counted between two and nine times. The read comes to an end 3 residues before the CDR3 does, leaving the germline J gene to fill in the end. J is TRBJ2-1 and V is TRBV19; a weak D match, TRBD1 (6 bases). The ends were cut back, 8 bases at V and 9 bases at J, with 23 bases in the middle. The germline gives CDR1 LNHDA, CDR2 SQIVND (reference sequence). This CDR3 has 15 residues. Incomplete CDR3 DNA: TGTGCCAGTGGTCTTAGTCTGGGGCAGGGGAGTGAG. Protein product: CASGLSLGQGSE. The CDR3 in its entirety is CASGLSLGQGSEQFF.